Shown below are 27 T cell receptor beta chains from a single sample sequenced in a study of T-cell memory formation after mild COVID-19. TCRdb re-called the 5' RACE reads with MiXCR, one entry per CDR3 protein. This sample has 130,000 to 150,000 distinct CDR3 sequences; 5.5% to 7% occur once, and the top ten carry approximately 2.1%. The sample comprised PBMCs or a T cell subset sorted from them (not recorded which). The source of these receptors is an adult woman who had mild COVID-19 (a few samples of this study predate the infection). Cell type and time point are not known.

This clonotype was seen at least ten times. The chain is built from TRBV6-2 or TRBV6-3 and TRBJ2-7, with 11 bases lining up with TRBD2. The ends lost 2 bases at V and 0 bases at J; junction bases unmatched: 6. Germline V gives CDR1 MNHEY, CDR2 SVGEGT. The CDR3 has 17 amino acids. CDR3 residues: CASSYPSGGPSSYEQYF. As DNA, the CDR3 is TGTGCCAGCAGTTACCCTAGCGGGGGGCCGAGCTCCTACGAGCAGTACTTC.

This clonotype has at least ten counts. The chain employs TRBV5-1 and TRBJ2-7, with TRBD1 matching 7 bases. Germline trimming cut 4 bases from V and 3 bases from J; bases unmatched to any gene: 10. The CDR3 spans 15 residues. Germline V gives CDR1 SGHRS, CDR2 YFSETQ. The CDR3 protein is CASSHSGTEGYEQYF. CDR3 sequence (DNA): TGCGCCAGCAGCCATTCCGGGACAGAAGGCTACGAGCAGTACTTC.

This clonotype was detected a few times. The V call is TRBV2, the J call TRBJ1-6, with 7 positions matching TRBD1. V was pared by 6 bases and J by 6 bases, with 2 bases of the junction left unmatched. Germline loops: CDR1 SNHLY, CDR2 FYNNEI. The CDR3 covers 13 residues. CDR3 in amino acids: CASRAGGNSPLHF. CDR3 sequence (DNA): TGTGCCAGCAGGGCAGGGGGTAATTCACCCCTCCACTTT.

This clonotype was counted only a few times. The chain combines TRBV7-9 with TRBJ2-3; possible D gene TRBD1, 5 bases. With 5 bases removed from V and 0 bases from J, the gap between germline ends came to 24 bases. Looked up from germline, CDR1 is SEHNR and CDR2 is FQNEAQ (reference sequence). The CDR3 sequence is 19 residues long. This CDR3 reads CASSPLYRDRSTSTDTQYF. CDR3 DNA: TGTGCCAGCAGCCCCCTATACAGAGACAGATCCACTAGCACAGATACGCAGTATTTT.

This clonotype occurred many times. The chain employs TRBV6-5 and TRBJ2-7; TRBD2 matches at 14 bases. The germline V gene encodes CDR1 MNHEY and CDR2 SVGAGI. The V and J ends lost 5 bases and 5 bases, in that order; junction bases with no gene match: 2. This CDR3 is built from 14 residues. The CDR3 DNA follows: TGTGCCAGCAGTGGACTAGCGGGAGGCAACGAGCAGTACTTC. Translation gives CASSGLAGGNEQYF.

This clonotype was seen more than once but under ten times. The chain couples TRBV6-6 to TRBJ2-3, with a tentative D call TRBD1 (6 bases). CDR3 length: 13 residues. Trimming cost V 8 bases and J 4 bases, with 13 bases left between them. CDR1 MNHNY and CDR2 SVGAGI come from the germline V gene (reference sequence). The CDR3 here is CASGQGMPDTQYF. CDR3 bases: TGTGCCAGCGGTCAGGGGATGCCAGATACGCAGTATTTT.

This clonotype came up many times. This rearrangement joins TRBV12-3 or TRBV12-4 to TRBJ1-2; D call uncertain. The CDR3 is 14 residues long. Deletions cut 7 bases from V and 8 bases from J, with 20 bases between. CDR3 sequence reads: CASKSSTVPRGYTF. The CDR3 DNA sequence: TGTGCCAGCAAATCATCGACCGTGCCTAGGGGCTACACCTTC.

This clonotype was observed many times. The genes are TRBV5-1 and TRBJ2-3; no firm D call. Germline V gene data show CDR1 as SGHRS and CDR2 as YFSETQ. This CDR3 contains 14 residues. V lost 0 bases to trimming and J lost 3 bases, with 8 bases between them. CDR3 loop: CASSLEGRTDTQYF. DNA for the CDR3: TGCGCCAGCAGCTTGGAAGGAAGGACAGATACGCAGTATTTT.

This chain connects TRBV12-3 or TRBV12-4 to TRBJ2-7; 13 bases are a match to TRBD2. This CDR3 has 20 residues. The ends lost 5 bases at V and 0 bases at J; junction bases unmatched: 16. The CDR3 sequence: CASSPNPGLAGVGRSYEQYF. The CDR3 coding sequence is TGTGCCAGCAGTCCCAACCCCGGACTAGCGGGAGTCGGTCGCTCCTACGAGCAGTACTTC.

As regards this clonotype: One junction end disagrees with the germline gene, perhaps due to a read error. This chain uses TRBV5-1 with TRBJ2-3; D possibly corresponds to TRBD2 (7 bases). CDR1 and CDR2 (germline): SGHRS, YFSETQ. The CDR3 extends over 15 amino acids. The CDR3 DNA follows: TGCGCCAGCAGCTTAGGGGGGGGAACCACAGATATGCAGTATTTT. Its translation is CASSLGGGTTDMQYF.

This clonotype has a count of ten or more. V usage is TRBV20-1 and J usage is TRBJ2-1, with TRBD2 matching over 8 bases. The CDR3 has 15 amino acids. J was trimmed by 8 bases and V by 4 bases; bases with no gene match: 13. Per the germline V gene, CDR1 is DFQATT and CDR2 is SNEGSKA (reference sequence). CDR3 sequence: CSATSGSEKGDEQFF. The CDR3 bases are TGCAGTGCTACTAGCGGGTCCGAAAAGGGAGATGAGCAGTTCTTC.

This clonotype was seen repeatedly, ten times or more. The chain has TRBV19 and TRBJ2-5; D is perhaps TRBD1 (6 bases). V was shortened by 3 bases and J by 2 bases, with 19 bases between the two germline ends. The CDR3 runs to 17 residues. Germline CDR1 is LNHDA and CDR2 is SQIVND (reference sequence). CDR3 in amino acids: CASSIPGVGAYQETQYF. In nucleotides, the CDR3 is TGTGCCAGTAGTATCCCAGGGGTTGGGGCTTATCAAGAGACCCAGTACTTC. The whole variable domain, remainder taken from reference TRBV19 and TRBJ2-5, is DGGITQSPKYLFRKEGQNVTLSCEQNLNHDAMYWYRQDPGQGLRLIYYSQIVNDFQKGDIAEGYSVSREKKESFPLTVTSAQKNPTAFYLCASSIPGVGAYQETQYFGPGTRLLVL.

The CDR3: CASSLRTSGRGGDTQYF. CDR3 bases: TGTGCCAGCAGCTTACGGACTAGCGGGAGGGGAGGAGATACGCAGTATTTT. V is TRBV7-3 and J is TRBJ2-3, with 15 bases lining up with TRBD2. This CDR3 is built from 17 residues. Germline V gives CDR1 SGHTA, CDR2 FQGTGA. Germline trimming cut 2 bases from V and 5 bases from J; bases unmatched to any gene: 5. Drawing the rest from reference TRBV7-3 and TRBJ2-3, the complete variable domain is GAGVSQTPSNKVTEKGKYVELRCDPISGHTALYWYRQSLGQGPEFLIYFQGTGAADDSGLPNDRFFAVRPEGSVSTLKIQRTERGDSAVYLCASSLRTSGRGGDTQYFGPGTRLTVL.

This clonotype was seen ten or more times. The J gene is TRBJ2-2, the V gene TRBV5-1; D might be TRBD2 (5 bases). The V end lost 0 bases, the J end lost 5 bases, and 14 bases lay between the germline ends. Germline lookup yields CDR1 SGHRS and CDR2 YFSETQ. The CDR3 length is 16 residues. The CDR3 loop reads CASSLAGGSGTGELFF. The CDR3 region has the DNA TGCGCCAGCAGCTTGGCCGGAGGATCGGGGACCGGGGAGCTGTTTTTT.

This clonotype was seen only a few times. The chain's CDR3 is CSGGQGDPTYNEQFF. In DNA, the CDR3 is TGCAGCGGTGGACAGGGAGACCCTACCTACAATGAGCAGTTCTTC. The chain is built from TRBV29-1 and TRBJ2-1, with TRBD1 identical over 8 bases. V shed 7 bases, J shed 2 bases, and the junction held 10 bases outside the gene matches. In germline, CDR1 is SQVTM, CDR2 ANQGSEA. This CDR3 is built from 15 residues.

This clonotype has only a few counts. CDR3: CASRSPAWLLGYNEQFF. As DNA, the CDR3 is TGTGCCAGCAGAAGCCCAGCCTGGCTCTTGGGGTACAATGAGCAGTTCTTC. The chain combines TRBV27 with TRBJ2-1, with unresolved D. This CDR3 has 17 residues. Germline V gene lookup returns CDR1 MNHEY and CDR2 SMNVEV (reference sequence). The V end was cut by 6 bases, the J end by 4 bases, with 22 bases between.

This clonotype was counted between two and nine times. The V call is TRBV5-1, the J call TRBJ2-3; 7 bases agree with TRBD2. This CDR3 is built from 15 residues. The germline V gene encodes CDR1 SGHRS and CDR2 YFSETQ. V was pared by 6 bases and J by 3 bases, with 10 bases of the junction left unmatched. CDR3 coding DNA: TGCGCCAGCACCCAGGGAGGGCCGGTGACAGATACGCAGTATTTT. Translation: CASTQGGPVTDTQYF.

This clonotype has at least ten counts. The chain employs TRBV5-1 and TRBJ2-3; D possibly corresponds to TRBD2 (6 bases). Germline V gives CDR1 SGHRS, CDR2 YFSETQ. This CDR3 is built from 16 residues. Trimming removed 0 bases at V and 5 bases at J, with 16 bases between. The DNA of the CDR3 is TGCGCCAGCAGCTTGGGATCCCCCTCCGGGAGAGATACGCAGTATTTT. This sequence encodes CASSLGSPSGRDTQYF.

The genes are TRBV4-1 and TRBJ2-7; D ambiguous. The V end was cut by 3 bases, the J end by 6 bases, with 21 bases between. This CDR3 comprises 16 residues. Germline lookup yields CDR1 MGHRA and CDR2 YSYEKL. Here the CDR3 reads CASSQPGRTPPVEQYF. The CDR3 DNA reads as TGCGCCAGCAGCCAGCCGGGCCGGACCCCTCCGGTCGAGCAGTACTTC.

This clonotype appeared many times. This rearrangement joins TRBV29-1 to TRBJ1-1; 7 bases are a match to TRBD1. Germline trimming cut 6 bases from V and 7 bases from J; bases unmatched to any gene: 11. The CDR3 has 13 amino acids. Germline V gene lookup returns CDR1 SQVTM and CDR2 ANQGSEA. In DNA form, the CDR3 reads TGCAGCGTACCGCTAGACAGGGAAAGTGAAGCTTTCTTT. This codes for CSVPLDRESEAFF.

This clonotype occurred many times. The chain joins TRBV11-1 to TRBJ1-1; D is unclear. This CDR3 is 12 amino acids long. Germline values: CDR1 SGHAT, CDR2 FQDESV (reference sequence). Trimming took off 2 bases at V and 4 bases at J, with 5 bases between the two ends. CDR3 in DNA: TGTGCCAGCAGCTTACTAGGCACTGAAGCTTTCTTT. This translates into CASSLLGTEAFF.

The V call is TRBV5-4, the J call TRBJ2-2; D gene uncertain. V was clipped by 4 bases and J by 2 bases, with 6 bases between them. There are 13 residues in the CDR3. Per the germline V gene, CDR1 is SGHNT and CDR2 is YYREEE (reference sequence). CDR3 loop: CASSLKNTGELFF. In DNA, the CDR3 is TGTGCCAGCAGCCTTAAAAACACCGGGGAGCTGTTTTTT.

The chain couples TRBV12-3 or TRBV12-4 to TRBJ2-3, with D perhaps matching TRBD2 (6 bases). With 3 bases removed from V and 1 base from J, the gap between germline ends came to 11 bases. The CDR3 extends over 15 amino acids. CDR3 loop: CASSFSGVGTDTQYF. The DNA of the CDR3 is TGTGCCAGCAGTTTTTCGGGGGTCGGCACAGATACGCAGTATTTT.

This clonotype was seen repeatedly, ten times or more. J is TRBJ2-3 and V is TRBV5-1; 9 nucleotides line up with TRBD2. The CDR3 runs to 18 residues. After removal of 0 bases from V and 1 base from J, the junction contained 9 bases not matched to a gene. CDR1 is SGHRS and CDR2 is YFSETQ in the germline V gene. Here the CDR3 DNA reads TGCGCCAGCAGCTTGGCCCTAGCGGGATCTGGAGGCACAGATACGCAGTATTTT. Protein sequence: CASSLALAGSGGTDTQYF.

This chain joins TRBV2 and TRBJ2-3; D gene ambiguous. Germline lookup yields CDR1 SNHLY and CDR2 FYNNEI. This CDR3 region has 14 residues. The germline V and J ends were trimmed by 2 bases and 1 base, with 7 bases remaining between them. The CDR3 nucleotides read TGTGCCAGCAGTGAACGGCTAGGCACAGATACGCAGTATTTT. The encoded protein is CASSERLGTDTQYF.

The DNA of the CDR3 is TGTGCCAGCAGTAAAGGGAACTACAATGAGCAGTTCTTC. Amino acid sequence: CASSKGNYNEQFF. The J gene is TRBJ2-1, the V gene TRBV3-1; D gene ambiguous. V was trimmed by 6 bases and J by 3 bases, leaving 9 bases between them. The CDR3 runs to 13 residues. Germline V gene lookup returns CDR1 LGHDT and CDR2 YNNKEL (reference sequence).

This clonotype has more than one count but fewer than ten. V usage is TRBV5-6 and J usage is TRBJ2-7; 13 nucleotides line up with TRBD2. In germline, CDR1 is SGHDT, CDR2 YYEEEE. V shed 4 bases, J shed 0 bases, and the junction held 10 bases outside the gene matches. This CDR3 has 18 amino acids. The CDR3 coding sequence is TGTGCCAGCAGCGCGCCGGGACTAGCGGGATCGACCTCCTACGAGCAGTACTTC. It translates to CASSAPGLAGSTSYEQYF.